This entry describes one T cell receptor (beta chain). Its antigen is undetermined. This sample stems from a study of blood T cells in healthy people across ages. The second PCR ran roughly 7 to 12 cycles with a sample-barcoded 5' primer and J-beta primers. Every cDNA molecule bore a tag from a template-switch adaptor containing 12 random nucleotides. MiXCR, applied by TCRdb to the 5' RACE reads, yields one record per CDR3 protein. The sample yields 1.5 million to 2 million distinct CDR3 sequences, around 50% seen once. Study-level findings and limits: Possibly, changes in expanded clonotypes were confounded because donor CMV status was unknown. Researchers report that TCR beta diversity correlated strongly with naive T cell percentage.

Unmatched junction bases numbered 10, after V lost 5 bases and J lost 6 bases. The germline gives CDR1 SGHVS, CDR2 FQNEAQ. This CDR3 is built from 15 residues. Source material: blood. This chain joins TRBV7-8 and TRBJ2-1, with 7 bases lining up with TRBD2. The receptor was derived from a woman aged 40 to 50 in good health. The CDR3 is CASSRREGIRNEQFF. CDR3 bases: TGTGCCAGCAGCCGCAGGGAGGGGATCCGCAATGAGCAGTTCTTC.